This T cell receptor beta chain was recovered during a study of blood T cell repertoires in COVID-19. Across the study: Some COVID-19 samples were acute and others convalescent; all came from the United States, Italy and Spain. The cDNA or gDNA used as material had been derived from T cells, B-cell-depleted T cells, or PBMCs.

CDR1 is SGHDT, CDR2 YYEEEE, per germline. The CDR3 loop spans 16 amino acids. V lost 5 bases to trimming and J lost 5 bases, with 22 bases between them. While infection was still active, Seattle patients were enrolled and then followed longitudinally. Assay: immunoSEQ multiplex PCR; the TCRdb copy retains only in-frame clones and omits some. The sample carries a few hundred thousand clones, 85% to 90% recorded once. Sequencing input: peripheral blood. The rearrangement uses TRBV5-6 and TRBJ1-2; maybe TRBD1 (5 bases). The TCR originated in a woman younger than 45 with COVID-19, enrolled during active disease. CDR3 in DNA: TGTGCCAGCAGACCGATAATCAGGGCGAGGAGTTATGGCTACACCTTC. Amino acid sequence: CASRPIIRARSYGYTF.